This T cell receptor (beta chain) was sequenced for a study of metastatic and nonmetastatic thyroid tumors. Points from the study as a whole: Reported TCR beta diversity, measured in blood and tumor, was significantly higher for malignant thyroid tumors than for benign nodules.

Treatment of any kind had been given to no patient before thyroid surgery. In this sample, this clone is medium-sized. Its antigen is not known. Trimming shortened V by 2 bases and J by 10 bases, and 19 bases separated the two germline ends. Per the germline V gene, CDR1 is SGHRS and CDR2 is YFSETQ. CDR3 size: 15 residues. TCRdb reanalyzed the PCR reads via MiXCR. The repertoire holds around 61,000 clones, with 25% to 35% as singletons. The rearrangement joins TRBV5-1 to TRBJ2-1, with D possibly matching TRBD2 (6 bases). The TCR sequence derives from a female donor with papillary thyroid cancer or a benign thyroid nodule (not recorded which). Some clones in this sample may be carry-over from other donors' samples. Sequenced input: blood. The CDR3 nucleotides are TGCGCCAGCAGCTTAACCGGGACTGCCGTTTGGGAGCAGTTCTTC. It translates to CASSLTGTAVWEQFF.